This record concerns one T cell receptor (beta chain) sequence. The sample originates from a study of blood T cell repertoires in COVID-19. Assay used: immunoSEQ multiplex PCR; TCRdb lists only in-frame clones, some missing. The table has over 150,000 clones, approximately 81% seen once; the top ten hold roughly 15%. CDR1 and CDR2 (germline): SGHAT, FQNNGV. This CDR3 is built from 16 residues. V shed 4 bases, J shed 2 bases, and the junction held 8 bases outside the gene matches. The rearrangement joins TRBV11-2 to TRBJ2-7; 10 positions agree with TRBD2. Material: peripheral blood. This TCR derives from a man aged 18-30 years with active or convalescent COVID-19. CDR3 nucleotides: TGTGCCAGCAGCTGGGGGAGACTAGCGGGTACCTACGAGCAGTACTTC. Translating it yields CASSWGRLAGTYEQYF.